This T cell receptor (beta chain) was retrieved from a study of blood T cell repertoires in COVID-19. Study overall: Whether acute or convalescent, the COVID-19 samples came from the United States, Italy and Spain.

Profiled with immunoSEQ multiplex PCR; TCRdb holds only in-frame clones, not every one. The data hold about 130,000 clones, with about 88% observed a single time. CDR3 length equals 16 residues. Losses at the gene ends were 0 bases for V and 0 bases for J; bases not matched to a gene: 2. Per the germline V gene, CDR1 is SGHDN and CDR2 is FVKESK. The sequenced material came from PBMCs or T cells enriched from blood (not recorded which). The sequence derives from a woman between 50 and 59 years old who had recovered from COVID-19. The rearrangement links TRBV14 to TRBJ1-3, with TRBD1 matching over 7 bases. The CDR3 loop is CASSQEGQYSGNTIYF. CDR3 nucleotides: TGTGCCAGCAGCCAAGAGGGACAGTACTCTGGAAACACCATATATTTT.